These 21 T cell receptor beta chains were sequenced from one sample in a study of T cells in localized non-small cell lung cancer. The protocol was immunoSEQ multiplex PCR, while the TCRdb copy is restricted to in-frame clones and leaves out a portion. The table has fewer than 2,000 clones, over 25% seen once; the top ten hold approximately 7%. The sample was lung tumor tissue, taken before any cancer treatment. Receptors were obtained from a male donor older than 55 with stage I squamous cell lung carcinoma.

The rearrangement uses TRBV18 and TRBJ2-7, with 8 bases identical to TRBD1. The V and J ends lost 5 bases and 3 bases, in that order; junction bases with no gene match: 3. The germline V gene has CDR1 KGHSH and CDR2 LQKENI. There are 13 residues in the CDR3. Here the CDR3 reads CASSEGQGYEQYF. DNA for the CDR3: TGTGCCAGCTCAGAAGGACAGGGCTACGAGCAGTACTTC.

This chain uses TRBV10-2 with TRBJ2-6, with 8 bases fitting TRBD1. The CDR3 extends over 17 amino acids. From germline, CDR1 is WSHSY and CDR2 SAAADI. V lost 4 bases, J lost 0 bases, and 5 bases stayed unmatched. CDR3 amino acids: CASSVAGGDSGANVLTF. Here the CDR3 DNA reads TGCGCCAGCAGTGTGGCAGGGGGCGACTCTGGGGCCAACGTCCTGACTTTC.

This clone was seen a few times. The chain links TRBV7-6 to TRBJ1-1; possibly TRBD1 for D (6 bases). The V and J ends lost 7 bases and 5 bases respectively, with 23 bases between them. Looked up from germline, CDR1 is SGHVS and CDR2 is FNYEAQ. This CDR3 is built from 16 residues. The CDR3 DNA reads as TGTGCCAGCACCCAGAACCGGAGGGGGAGGGGGACTGAAGCTTTCTTT. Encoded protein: CASTQNRRGRGTEAFF.

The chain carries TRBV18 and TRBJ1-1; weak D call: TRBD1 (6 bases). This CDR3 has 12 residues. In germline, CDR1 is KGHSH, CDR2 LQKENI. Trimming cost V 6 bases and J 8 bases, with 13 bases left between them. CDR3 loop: CASSPIQGEAFF. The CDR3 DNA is TGTGCCAGCTCGCCTATACAGGGCGAAGCTTTCTTT.

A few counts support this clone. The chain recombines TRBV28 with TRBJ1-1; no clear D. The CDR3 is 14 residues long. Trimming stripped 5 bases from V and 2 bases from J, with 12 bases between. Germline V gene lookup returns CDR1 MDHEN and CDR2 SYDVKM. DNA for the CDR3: TGTGCCAGCAGTGTCCGGTGGGGTAACACTGAAGCTTTCTTT. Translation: CASSVRWGNTEAFF.

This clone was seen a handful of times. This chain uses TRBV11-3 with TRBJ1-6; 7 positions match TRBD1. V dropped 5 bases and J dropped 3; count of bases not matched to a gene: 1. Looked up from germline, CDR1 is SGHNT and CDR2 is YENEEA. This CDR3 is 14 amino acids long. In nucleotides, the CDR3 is TGTGCCAGCAGCCGGGACAGCTATAATTCACCCCTCCACTTT. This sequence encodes CASSRDSYNSPLHF.

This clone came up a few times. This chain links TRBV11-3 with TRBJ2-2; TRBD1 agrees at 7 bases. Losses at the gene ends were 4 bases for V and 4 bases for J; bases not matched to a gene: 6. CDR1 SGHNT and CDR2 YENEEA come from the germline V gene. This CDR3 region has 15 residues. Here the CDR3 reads CASSSWDRFTGELFF. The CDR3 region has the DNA TGTGCCAGCAGCTCCTGGGACAGATTCACCGGGGAGCTGTTTTTT.

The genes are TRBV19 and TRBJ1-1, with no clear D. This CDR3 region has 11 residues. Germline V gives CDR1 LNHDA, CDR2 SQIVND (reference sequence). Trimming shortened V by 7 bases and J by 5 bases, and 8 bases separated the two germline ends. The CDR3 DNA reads TGTGCCAGTATCAGCGGAACTGAAGCTTTCTTT. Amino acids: CASISGTEAFF. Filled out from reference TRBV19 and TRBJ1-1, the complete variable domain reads DGGITQSPKYLFRKEGQNVTLSCEQNLNHDAMYWYRQDPGQGLRLIYYSQIVNDFQKGDIAEGYSVSREKKESFPLTVTSAQKNPTAFYLCASISGTEAFFGQGTRLTVV.

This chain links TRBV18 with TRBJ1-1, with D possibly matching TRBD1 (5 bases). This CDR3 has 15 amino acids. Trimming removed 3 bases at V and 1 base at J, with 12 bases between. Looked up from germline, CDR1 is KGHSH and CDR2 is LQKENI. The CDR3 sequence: CASSPIGGSNTEAFF. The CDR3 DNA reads TGTGCCAGCTCACCGATCGGGGGGTCGAACACTGAAGCTTTCTTT.

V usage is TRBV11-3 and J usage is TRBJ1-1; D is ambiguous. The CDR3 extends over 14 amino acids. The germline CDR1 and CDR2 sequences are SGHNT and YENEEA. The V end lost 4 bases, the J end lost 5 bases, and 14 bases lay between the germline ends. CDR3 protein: CASSSQATTTEAFF. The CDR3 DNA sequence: TGTGCCAGCAGCTCCCAGGCTACTACTACTGAAGCTTTCTTT.

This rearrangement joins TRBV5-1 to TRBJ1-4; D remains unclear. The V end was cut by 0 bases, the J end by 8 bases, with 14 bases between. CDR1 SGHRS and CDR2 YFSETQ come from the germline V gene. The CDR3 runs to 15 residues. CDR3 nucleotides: TGCGCCAGCAGCTTGGGAGAGGGTGGAGGAGAAAAACTGTTTTTT. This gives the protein CASSLGEGGGEKLFF.

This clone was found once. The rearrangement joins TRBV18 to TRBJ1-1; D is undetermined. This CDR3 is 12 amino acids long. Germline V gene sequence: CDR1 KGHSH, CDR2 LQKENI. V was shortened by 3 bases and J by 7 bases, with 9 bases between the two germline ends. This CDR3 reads CASSPTNGEAFF. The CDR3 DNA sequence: TGTGCCAGCTCACCGACAAACGGTGAAGCTTTCTTT.

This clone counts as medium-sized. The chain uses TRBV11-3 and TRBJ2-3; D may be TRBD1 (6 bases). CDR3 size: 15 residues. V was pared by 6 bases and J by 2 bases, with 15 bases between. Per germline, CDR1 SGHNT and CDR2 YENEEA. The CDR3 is CASSFSHRVTDTQYF. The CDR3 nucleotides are TGTGCCAGCAGTTTCTCTCACAGGGTCACAGATACGCAGTATTTT.

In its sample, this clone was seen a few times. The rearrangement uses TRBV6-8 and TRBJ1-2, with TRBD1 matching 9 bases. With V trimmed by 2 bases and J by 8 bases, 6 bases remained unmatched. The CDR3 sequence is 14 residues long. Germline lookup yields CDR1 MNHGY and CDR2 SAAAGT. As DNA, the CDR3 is TGTGCCAGCAGTTACGGGACAGGGCGGCGGGGCTACACCTTC. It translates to CASSYGTGRRGYTF.

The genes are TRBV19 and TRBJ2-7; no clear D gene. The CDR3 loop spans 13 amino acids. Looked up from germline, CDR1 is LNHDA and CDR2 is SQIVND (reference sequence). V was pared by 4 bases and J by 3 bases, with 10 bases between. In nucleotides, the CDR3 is TGTGCCAGTAGTAGCCAGGTTTTCTACGAGCAGTACTTC. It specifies CASSSQVFYEQYF.

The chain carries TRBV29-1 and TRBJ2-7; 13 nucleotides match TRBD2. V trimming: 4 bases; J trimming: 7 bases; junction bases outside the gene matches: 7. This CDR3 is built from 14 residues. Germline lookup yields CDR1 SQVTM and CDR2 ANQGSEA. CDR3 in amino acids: CSVGGLAGRGEQYF. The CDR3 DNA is TGCAGCGTTGGGGGACTAGCGGGAAGGGGTGAGCAGTACTTC.

CDR3 residues: CASSEYRLNTEAFF. CDR3 bases: TGCGCCAGCAGTGAGTACAGGCTCAACACTGAAGCTTTCTTT. The genes are TRBV10-1 and TRBJ1-1; TRBD1 is a possible D gene (5 bases). V was cut by 1 base and J by 2 bases, with 8 bases left in between. Germline CDR1 and CDR2: WNHNN and SYGVQD (reference sequence). The CDR3 covers 14 residues.

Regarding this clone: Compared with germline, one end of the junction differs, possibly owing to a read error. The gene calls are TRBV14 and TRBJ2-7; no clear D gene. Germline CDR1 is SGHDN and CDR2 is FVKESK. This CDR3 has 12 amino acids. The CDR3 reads CASSQGYKEQYF. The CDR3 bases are TGTGCCAGCAGCCAAGGTTATAAAGAGCAGTAYTTC.

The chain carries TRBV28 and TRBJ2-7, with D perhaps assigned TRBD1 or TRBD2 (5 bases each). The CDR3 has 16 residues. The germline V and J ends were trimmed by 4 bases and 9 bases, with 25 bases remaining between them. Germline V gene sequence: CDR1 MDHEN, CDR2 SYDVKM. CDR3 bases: TGTGCCAGCAGTTCCCAATACCGGACATCGCTCGAGGGGCAGTACTTC. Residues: CASSSQYRTSLEGQYF.

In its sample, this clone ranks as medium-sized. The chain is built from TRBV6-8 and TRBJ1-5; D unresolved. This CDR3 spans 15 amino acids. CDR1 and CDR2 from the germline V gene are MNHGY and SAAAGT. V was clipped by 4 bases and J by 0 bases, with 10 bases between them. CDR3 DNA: TGTGCCAGCAGTTGGGCCTCAAATAGCAATCAGCCCCAGCATTTT. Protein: CASSWASNSNQPQHF.

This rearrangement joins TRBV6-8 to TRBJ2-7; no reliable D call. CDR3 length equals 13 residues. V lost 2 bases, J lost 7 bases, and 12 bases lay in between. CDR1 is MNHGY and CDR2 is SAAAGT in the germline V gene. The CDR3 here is CASSYHVEGEQYF. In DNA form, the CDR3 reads TGTGCCAGCAGTTACCACGTCGAAGGAGAGCAGTACTTC.